This is a list of T cell receptor beta chains from one sample in a study of blood T cell repertoires in COVID-19. Libraries were prepared by immunoSEQ multiplex PCR; TCRdb keeps only in-frame clonotypes and omits some of them. The sample has 250,000 or so clones; roughly 80% are singletons. Sample: peripheral blood. These receptors were obtained from a woman aged 55-69 years with active or convalescent COVID-19. The CDR3 runs from the conserved cysteine through the conserved F or W. A D gene is named only where the DNA matches it firmly. The size field is filled for only some rows; it gives once, few, many or a size class.

size: -; D: -; V: TRBV28; J: TRBJ1-2; CDR3: CASNSPPGASGYTF; DNA: TGTGCCAGCAATTCCCCCCCAGGGGCCAGTGGCTACACCTTC
size: few; D: TRBD2; V: TRBV15; J: TRBJ2-7; CDR3: CATSRVLAGVSYEQYF; DNA: TGTGCCACCAGCAGGGTACTAGCGGGAGTCTCCTACGAGCAGTACTTC
size: -; D: -; V: TRBV5-1; J: TRBJ2-4; CDR3: CASSLNVFGEGNIQYF; DNA: TGCGCCAGCAGCTTGAATGTCTTCGGGGAAGGAAACATTCAGTACTTC
size: -; D: TRBD1; V: TRBV3-1/TRBV3-2; J: TRBJ2-3; CDR3: CASSLGQGTDTQYF; DNA: TGTGCCAGCAGCCTCGGACAGGGCACAGATACGCAGTATTTT
size: -; D: -; V: TRBV24-1; J: TRBJ2-2; CDR3: CATSDLGQDAGELFF; DNA: TGTGCCACCAGTGATTTGGGGCAAGACGCCGGGGAGCTGTTTTTT
size: -; D: -; V: TRBV3-1/TRBV3-2; J: TRBJ2-1; CDR3: CASSQTSLNEQFF; DNA: TGTGCCAGCAGCCAAACTAGCCTCAATGAGCAGTTCTTC
size: -; D: -; V: TRBV5-4; J: TRBJ2-2; CDR3: CASSLAGSPGELFF; DNA: TGTGCCAGCAGCTTGGCCGGGTCCCCCGGGGAGCTGTTTTTT
size: -; D: TRBD1; V: TRBV27; J: TRBJ1-1; CDR3: CASSFGQDTEAFF; DNA: TGTGCCAGCAGTTTTGGACAGGATACTGAAGCTTTCTTT
size: -; D: -; V: TRBV15; J: TRBJ1-5; CDR3: CATSPLADKGLPNQPQHF; DNA: TGTGCCACCAGCCCTTTGGCGGACAAAGGGTTACCGAATCAGCCCCAGCATTTT
size: -; D: -; V: TRBV18; J: TRBJ1-1; CDR3: CASSAGAPGNTEAFF; DNA: TGTGCCAGCTCAGCGGGGGCTCCTGGGAACACTGAAGCTTTCTTT
size: -; D: -; V: TRBV6-2/TRBV6-3; J: TRBJ2-1; CDR3: CASSYSSLTYNEQFF; DNA: TGTGCCAGCAGTTACTCGAGTCTGACCTACAATGAGCAGTTCTTC
size: -; D: TRBD1; V: TRBV19; J: TRBJ2-2; CDR3: CASSGTGYTGELFF; DNA: TGTGCCAGTAGTGGGACAGGGTACACCGGGGAGCTGTTTTTT
size: -; D: TRBD1; V: TRBV11-2; J: TRBJ2-5; CDR3: CASSSTGTGKETQYF; DNA: TGTGCCAGCAGCTCAACCGGGACAGGAAAAGAGACCCAGTACTTC
size: -; D: TRBD1; V: TRBV5-5; J: TRBJ2-7; CDR3: CASSLARQGYEQYF; DNA: TGTGCCAGCAGCTTGGCGAGACAGGGCTACGAGCAGTACTTC
size: -; D: TRBD1; V: TRBV19; J: TRBJ2-3; CDR3: CASSEGASADTQYF; DNA: TGTGCCAGTAGTGAGGGGGCCAGCGCAGATACGCAGTATTTT
size: once; D: -; V: TRBV6-5; J: TRBJ1-2; CDR3: CASSLDKNYGYTF; DNA: TGTGCCAGCAGCCTCGACAAGAACTATGGCTACACCTTC
size: -; D: -; V: TRBV12-3/TRBV12-4; J: TRBJ1-5; CDR3: CASSPMGGQPQHF; DNA: TGTGCCAGCAGCCCAATGGGGGGTCAGCCCCAGCATTTT
size: -; D: -; V: TRBV2; J: TRBJ1-3; CDR3: CASTGANSGNTIYF; DNA: TGTGCCAGCACTGGGGCCAACTCTGGAAACACCATATATTTT
size: -; D: -; V: TRBV7-9; J: TRBJ1-5; CDR3: CASTMKRAGIYSNQPQHF; DNA: TGTGCCAGCACCATGAAAAGGGCGGGGATCTATAGCAATCAGCCCCAGCATTTT
size: -; D: TRBD1; V: TRBV7-8; J: TRBJ1-2; CDR3: CASSLGTGIRGYTF; DNA: TGTGCCAGCAGCCTTGGGACAGGGATCCGTGGCTACACCTTC
size: -; D: TRBD1; V: TRBV6-5; J: TRBJ2-7; CDR3: CASSRDRGFDEQYF; DNA: TGTGCCAGCAGTCGGGACAGGGGGTTCGACGAGCAGTACTTC
size: -; D: TRBD1; V: TRBV19; J: TRBJ1-5; CDR3: CASSTDRDIRNQPQHF; DNA: TGTGCCAGTAGTACTGACAGGGATATAAGAAATCAGCCCCAGCATTTT
size: -; D: -; V: TRBV9; J: TRBJ1-2; CDR3: CASSVESSGGGYTF; DNA: TGTGCCAGCAGCGTAGAGAGTTCCGGGGGTGGCTACACCTTC
size: once; D: -; V: TRBV4-1; J: TRBJ2-5; CDR3: CASSQARTVQETQYF; DNA: TGCGCCAGCAGCCAAGCCCGGACAGTCCAAGAGACCCAGTACTTC
size: -; D: TRBD1; V: TRBV6-4; J: TRBJ1-1; CDR3: CASRNDRGGTEAFF; DNA: TGTGCCAGCAGGAACGACAGGGGCGGCACTGAAGCTTTCTTT
size: few; D: -; V: TRBV19; J: TRBJ1-2; CDR3: CATGWAGAYGYTF; DNA: TGTGCCACCGGGTGGGCTGGGGCCTATGGCTACACCTTC
size: -; D: TRBD1; V: TRBV7-9; J: TRBJ2-3; CDR3: CASSRGQGLDTQYF; DNA: TGTGCCAGCAGCCGCGGACAGGGTCTAGATACGCAGTATTTT
size: once; D: -; V: TRBV30; J: TRBJ2-1; CDR3: CAWSALSSYNEQFF; DNA: TGTGCCTGGAGTGCCCTAAGCTCCTACAATGAGCAGTTCTTC
size: -; D: TRBD1; V: TRBV6-5; J: TRBJ2-5; CDR3: CASSATGGKATQYF; DNA: TGTGCCAGCAGCGCGACAGGGGGCAAGGCGACCCAGTACTTC
size: -; D: TRBD1; V: TRBV2; J: TRBJ1-1; CDR3: CASRPLVLGTDPNTEAFF; DNA: TGTGCCAGCAGACCCCTTGTCCTCGGGACAGATCCCAACACTGAAGCTTTCTTT
size: -; D: TRBD2; V: TRBV10-2; J: TRBJ2-1; CDR3: CASKLAGYNEQFF; DNA: TGCGCCAGCAAGCTAGCGGGGTACAATGAGCAGTTCTTC
size: few; D: TRBD1; V: TRBV25-1; J: TRBJ1-1; CDR3: CASSEGQGTEAFF; DNA: TGTGCCAGCAGTGAGGGACAGGGGACTGAAGCTTTCTTT
size: -; D: TRBD1; V: TRBV28; J: TRBJ2-7; CDR3: CASTSTGTGLSYEQYF; DNA: TGTGCCAGCACCTCTACCGGGACAGGCCTCTCCTACGAGCAGTACTTC
size: few; D: TRBD1; V: TRBV15; J: TRBJ1-2; CDR3: CATSRETGTGVGYTF; DNA: TGTGCCACCAGCAGAGAAACCGGGACAGGGGTTGGCTACACCTTC
size: -; D: -; V: TRBV15; J: TRBJ2-3; CDR3: CATSRDFGGQRTDTQYF; DNA: TGTGCCACCAGCAGAGATTTCGGCGGACAACGCACAGATACGCAGTATTTT
size: -; D: -; V: TRBV25-1; J: TRBJ1-2; CDR3: CASSEGGAAEHNYGYTF; DNA: TGTGCCAGCAGTGAGGGGGGGGCGGCGGAGCATAACTATGGCTACACCTTC
size: -; D: TRBD1; V: TRBV4-1; J: TRBJ1-2; CDR3: CASSQALGQGVDGYTF; DNA: TGCGCCAGCAGCCAAGCTTTAGGACAGGGGGTGGATGGCTACACCTTC
size: -; D: -; V: TRBV4-2; J: TRBJ2-5; CDR3: CASSQVPFRQGGQETQYF; DNA: TGTGCCAGCAGCCAAGTGCCTTTTAGGCAGGGAGGACAAGAGACCCAGTACTTC
size: -; D: TRBD2; V: TRBV7-8; J: TRBJ2-1; CDR3: CASSLALGTSLGAYNEQFF; DNA: TGTGCCAGCAGCTTAGCGCTTGGGACTAGCTTGGGGGCCTACAATGAGCAGTTCTTC